The 3 T cell receptor beta chains below all came from one sample that was sequenced in a study of cytomegalovirus exposure and HLA in healthy donors. This PCR relied on a set of 60 Vbeta primers and 13 Jbeta primers. TCRdb's copy holds only in-frame clones and misses some; the assay was immunoSEQ multiplex PCR. The sample has 150,000 or so clones, approximately 85% seen once. The sample taken for sequencing was PBMCs. These receptors were collected from a man aged 18-30 years in good health and CMV-seropositive.

This clone occurred a few times. The chain carries TRBV18 and TRBJ1-4, with 7 positions matching TRBD1. Germline V CDR1 and CDR2: KGHSH, LQKENI. Trimming removed 3 bases from V and 2 bases from J; junction bases left unmatched: 0. This CDR3 comprises 14 residues. The CDR3 sequence: CASSPRGTNEKLFF. CDR3 in DNA: TGTGCCAGCTCACCCAGGGGGACTAATGAAAAACTGTTTTTT.

The V call is TRBV18, the J call TRBJ2-2, with 9 bases identical to TRBD1. Germline CDR1 reads KGHSH; CDR2 reads LQKENI. There are 17 residues in the CDR3. Trimming cost V 3 bases and J 6 bases; bases outside gene matches: 11. The CDR3 bases are TGTGCCAGCTCACCGGGACAGGGCCTCGAACTTTCCGGGGAGCTGTTTTTT. Amino acid sequence: CASSPGQGLELSGELFF.

The table lists this clone with a few counts. This sequence joins TRBV5-6 and TRBJ1-6; TRBD1 matches at 10 bases. V lost 4 bases and J lost 8; bases outside the gene matches: 6. Germline lookup yields CDR1 SGHDT and CDR2 YYEEEE. CDR3 length equals 15 residues. The CDR3 sequence: CASSLGTGDDSPLHF. CDR3 bases: TGTGCCAGCAGCCTAGGGACAGGGGACGATTCACCCCTCCACTTT.